This is a list of T cell receptor beta chains from one sample in a study of T cell clones after liver transplantation. TCRdb keeps only in-frame clones here, not all; method: immunoSEQ multiplex PCR. Here the sample spans some 59,000 clones, 60% to 80% being singletons. The starting material was CD4+ T cells from blood, obtained at the 22-month timepoint. Receptors originate from a human patient who received a liver transplant. Some T cells may be provided by the graft donor. Each CDR3 is given with its conserved first and last residue. The D gene is left open where the match is weak. The size entry is marked missing in some rows and otherwise reads once, few, many or a size class.

CDR3 DNA: TGTGCCATCAGTGCTCTTAACAGGGAATCCGGGGCCAACGTCCTGACTTTC
CDR3 protein: CAISALNRESGANVLTF
J gene: TRBJ2-6
V gene: TRBV10-3
clone size: .
D gene: .

CDR3 DNA: TGTGCCAGCAGTGAAAGGCCCTTTTCGAGAACCGGGGAGCTGTTTTTT
CDR3 protein: CASSERPFSRTGELFF
J gene: TRBJ2-2
V gene: TRBV2
clone size: once
D gene: .

CDR3 DNA: TGTGCCAGCTCACCCTCCGGGACAGGGGTGGTGAACACTGAAGCTTTCTTT
CDR3 protein: CASSPSGTGVVNTEAFF
J gene: TRBJ1-1
V gene: TRBV18
clone size: .
D gene: TRBD1

CDR3 DNA: TGTGCCAGCAGCTTAGGGGACAGGACCACAGATACGCAGTATTTT
CDR3 protein: CASSLGDRTTDTQYF
J gene: TRBJ2-3
V gene: TRBV7-7
clone size: once
D gene: TRBD1

CDR3 DNA: TGTGCCAGCAGCTTAGGGGGGGCTCAAGGCTACACCTTC
CDR3 protein: CASSLGGAQGYTF
J gene: TRBJ1-2
V gene: TRBV5-5
clone size: .
D gene: .

CDR3 DNA: TGTGCCAGTAGTATCGGGAGGGAAAGGAACAATCAGCCCCAGCATTTT
CDR3 protein: CASSIGRERNNQPQHF
J gene: TRBJ1-5
V gene: TRBV19
clone size: .
D gene: .

CDR3 DNA: TGTGCCAGCAGCTTCCCTGGGGCAAGGGAAAACATTCAGTACTTC
CDR3 protein: CASSFPGARENIQYF
J gene: TRBJ2-4
V gene: TRBV5-6
clone size: .
D gene: .

CDR3 DNA: TGTGCCAGCAGCCGAGGGGGCTCTGGAAACACCATATATTTT
CDR3 protein: CASSRGGSGNTIYF
J gene: TRBJ1-3
V gene: TRBV5-4
clone size: once
D gene: .

CDR3 DNA: TGTGCCAGTAGTATAGATCGAGAAGGAGAAGCTTTCTTT
CDR3 protein: CASSIDREGEAFF
J gene: TRBJ1-1
V gene: TRBV19
clone size: .
D gene: .

CDR3 DNA: TGTGCCAGCAGCGTCAGGGATTCACCCCTCCACTTT
CDR3 protein: CASSVRDSPLHF
J gene: TRBJ1-6
V gene: TRBV7-9
clone size: few
D gene: .

CDR3 DNA: TGTGCCAGCAGTTTTTCAGGGTTTGAAAAACTGTTTTTT
CDR3 protein: CASSFSGFEKLFF
J gene: TRBJ1-4
V gene: TRBV27
clone size: few
D gene: .

CDR3 DNA: TGCGCCAGCAGTGAGGACTGGGGTGAAAAACTGTTTTTT
CDR3 protein: CASSEDWGEKLFF
J gene: TRBJ1-4
V gene: TRBV10-2
clone size: .
D gene: .

CDR3 DNA: TGTGCAAGTCGCTTAGCGATAGGGGAGATGGATGGCTACACCTTC
CDR3 protein: CASRLAIGEMDGYTF
J gene: TRBJ1-2
V gene: TRBV12-2
clone size: once
D gene: .

CDR3 DNA: TGTGCCAGCAGCGTAGGAGGCAGGGCGGCCCCCCTCCACTTT
CDR3 protein: CASSVGGRAAPLHF
J gene: TRBJ1-6
V gene: TRBV9
clone size: .
D gene: .

CDR3 DNA: TGTGCCAGCAGCTTGTCCCAGGACAGGAGATATCAGCCCCAGCATTTT
CDR3 protein: CASSLSQDRRYQPQHF
J gene: TRBJ1-5
V gene: TRBV5-6
clone size: .
D gene: TRBD1

CDR3 DNA: TGTGCCAGCAGCCCAGGGGGGGGACAGGGAACAGATACGCAGTATTTT
CDR3 protein: CASSPGGGQGTDTQYF
J gene: TRBJ2-3
V gene: TRBV6-6
clone size: once
D gene: TRBD1

CDR3 DNA: TGCGCCAGCAGCCCCCCCCCGGGACAGGGCGGGACGGGGGAGCTGTTTTTT
CDR3 protein: CASSPPPGQGGTGELFF
J gene: TRBJ2-2
V gene: TRBV4-1
clone size: .
D gene: TRBD1

CDR3 DNA: TGTGCCAGCAGCTCGGGACAGGGTATCTCGCAGTTCTTC
CDR3 protein: CASSSGQGISQFF
J gene: TRBJ2-1
V gene: TRBV7-3
clone size: .
D gene: TRBD1

CDR3 DNA: TGTGCCAGCAGCTTAGGGGCAGGGGCTCAGCCCCAGCATTTT
CDR3 protein: CASSLGAGAQPQHF
J gene: TRBJ1-5
V gene: TRBV7-2
clone size: .
D gene: .

CDR3 DNA: TGTGCCAGCAGTGCTATTAGGCCCGGGACCCTTGGCGAAAAACTGTTTTTT
CDR3 protein: CASSAIRPGTLGEKLFF
J gene: TRBJ1-4
V gene: TRBV6-1
clone size: .
D gene: .

CDR3 DNA: TGTGCCAGCAGCCATCTCCGGGGGACAGGGAGGAGCAATGAGCAGTTCTTC
CDR3 protein: CASSHLRGTGRSNEQFF
J gene: TRBJ2-1
V gene: TRBV14
clone size: .
D gene: TRBD1

CDR3 DNA: TGTGCCAGTAACCGAGGCGGGGGGCCGAACACCGGGGAGCTGTTTTTT
CDR3 protein: CASNRGGGPNTGELFF
J gene: TRBJ2-2
V gene: TRBV19
clone size: .
D gene: TRBD2

CDR3 DNA: TGCAGCGTAAACGTAGGCCCCGCGGGGACCCAGCATTTT
CDR3 protein: CSVNVGPAGTQHF
J gene: TRBJ1-5
V gene: TRBV29-1
clone size: .
D gene: .

CDR3 DNA: TGTGCCAGCAGTGCGGACAGGTGGAATCAGCCCCAGCATTTT
CDR3 protein: CASSADRWNQPQHF
J gene: TRBJ1-5
V gene: TRBV6-1
clone size: many
D gene: TRBD1

CDR3 DNA: TGTGCCAGCAGTTACTCACAGGGGGCAGGGTCACCCCTCCACTTT
CDR3 protein: CASSYSQGAGSPLHF
J gene: TRBJ1-6
V gene: TRBV6-5
clone size: medium-sized
D gene: TRBD1

CDR3 DNA: TGTGCCAGCAGCTTAGCGGGGGGGGCCTTAAATTCACCCCTCCACTTT
CDR3 protein: CASSLAGGALNSPLHF
J gene: TRBJ1-6
V gene: TRBV7-2
clone size: .
D gene: .

CDR3 DNA: TGCAGCGTTGCTAGCGGGGAGAGTCAAGAGACCCAGTACTTC
CDR3 protein: CSVASGESQETQYF
J gene: TRBJ2-5
V gene: TRBV29-1
clone size: few
D gene: TRBD2

CDR3 DNA: TGTGCCAGCAGCCAAGTCCCGGCGAAGGTCGGAAACACCATATATTTT
CDR3 protein: CASSQVPAKVGNTIYF
J gene: TRBJ1-3
V gene: TRBV14
clone size: .
D gene: .

CDR3 DNA: TGCGCCAGCAGCCAAGCGGGGGGACCTCAGCCCCAGCATTTT
CDR3 protein: CASSQAGGPQPQHF
J gene: TRBJ1-5
V gene: TRBV4-1
clone size: .
D gene: .

CDR3 DNA: TGCAGCGGAGGGACAACGCGCTCTCAAGCTTTCTTT
CDR3 protein: CSGGTTRSQAFF
J gene: TRBJ1-1
V gene: TRBV29-1
clone size: medium-sized
D gene: .

CDR3 DNA: TGTGCCAGCAGCTTAGATTTGGGACAGCAAGAGACCCAGTACTTC
CDR3 protein: CASSLDLGQQETQYF
J gene: TRBJ2-5
V gene: TRBV7-9
clone size: .
D gene: TRBD1

CDR3 DNA: TGTGCCAGCAGTTTATCTACGGGATTTAACACCGGGGAGCTGTTTTTT
CDR3 protein: CASSLSTGFNTGELFF
J gene: TRBJ2-2
V gene: TRBV27
clone size: .
D gene: .

CDR3 DNA: TGTGCCAGCAGCTTCGGGACAGGGGAGAGTGAAAAACTGTTTTTT
CDR3 protein: CASSFGTGESEKLFF
J gene: TRBJ1-4
V gene: TRBV7-9
clone size: few
D gene: TRBD1

CDR3 DNA: TGCAGCGTTGATAACCCCACCGGGCCCCAGCATTTT
CDR3 protein: CSVDNPTGPQHF
J gene: TRBJ1-5
V gene: TRBV29-1
clone size: few
D gene: .

CDR3 DNA: TGTGCCGGCAGGAGGGGACAGGGCATTAACTATGGCTACACCTTC
CDR3 protein: CAGRRGQGINYGYTF
J gene: TRBJ1-2
V gene: TRBV5-4
clone size: once
D gene: TRBD1

CDR3 DNA: TGTGCCAGCAGCTTAGTCTCCGGGACAGATCAGCCCCAGCATTTT
CDR3 protein: CASSLVSGTDQPQHF
J gene: TRBJ1-5
V gene: TRBV7-2
clone size: .
D gene: TRBD1

CDR3 DNA: TGTGCCAGCAGCAGTTCCCGACCTAATTCACCCCTCCACTTT
CDR3 protein: CASSSSRPNSPLHF
J gene: TRBJ1-6
V gene: TRBV11-1
clone size: .
D gene: .

CDR3 DNA: TGCGCCAGCAAAGAAGTACAGGCCATCTCTGGGGCCAACGTCCTGACTTTC
CDR3 protein: CASKEVQAISGANVLTF
J gene: TRBJ2-6
V gene: TRBV10-2
clone size: .
D gene: .

CDR3 DNA: TGCGCCAGCAGCCAAGAGCCACAGGGTCCCTACGAGCAGTACTTC
CDR3 protein: CASSQEPQGPYEQYF
J gene: TRBJ2-7
V gene: TRBV4-1
clone size: .
D gene: .

CDR3 DNA: TGTGCCAGCAGCTTAGTCCCCCAGACCCAGTACTTC
CDR3 protein: CASSLVPQTQYF
J gene: TRBJ2-5
V gene: TRBV11-2
clone size: .
D gene: .

CDR3 DNA: TGTGCCAGCAGAACCCGACGGGCGTGGAAGTACGAGCAGTACTTC
CDR3 protein: CASRTRRAWKYEQYF
J gene: TRBJ2-7
V gene: TRBV6-5
clone size: medium-sized
D gene: .

CDR3 DNA: TGTGCCAGCAGCTTGAGGGGGGACCAGACCTACGAGCAGTACTTC
CDR3 protein: CASSLRGDQTYEQYF
J gene: TRBJ2-7
V gene: TRBV5-4
clone size: .
D gene: .

CDR3 DNA: TGCGCCAGCAGCTTGTATCCCCAGGGAGCTGGGGCCAACGTCCTGACTTTC
CDR3 protein: CASSLYPQGAGANVLTF
J gene: TRBJ2-6
V gene: TRBV5-1
clone size: .
D gene: .

CDR3 DNA: TGCGCCAGCAGCTTGCGGCAGGGCGGCACTGAAGCTTTCTTT
CDR3 protein: CASSLRQGGTEAFF
J gene: TRBJ1-1
V gene: TRBV5-1
clone size: .
D gene: .

CDR3 DNA: TGCAGCGTTTCCTCACAGAGCAATCAGCCCCAGCATTTT
CDR3 protein: CSVSSQSNQPQHF
J gene: TRBJ1-5
V gene: TRBV29-1
clone size: .
D gene: .

CDR3 DNA: TGTGCCAGCAGCACCCAAGACTCCGCGGGAGAGCAGTACTTC
CDR3 protein: CASSTQDSAGEQYF
J gene: TRBJ2-7
V gene: TRBV7-2
clone size: few
D gene: .

CDR3 DNA: TGCGCCAGCAGCTTAGAAGGGACCTACAATGAGCAGTTCTTC
CDR3 protein: CASSLEGTYNEQFF
J gene: TRBJ2-1
V gene: TRBV5-1
clone size: .
D gene: .

CDR3 DNA: TGTGCCAGCAGGGGACTGAAGAACACCGGGGAGCTGTTTTTT
CDR3 protein: CASRGLKNTGELFF
J gene: TRBJ2-2
V gene: TRBV6-4
clone size: .
D gene: .

CDR3 DNA: TGTGCCATCAGGGAAGCGGGGGGGATCACAGATACGCAGTATTTT
CDR3 protein: CAIREAGGITDTQYF
J gene: TRBJ2-3
V gene: TRBV10-3
clone size: .
D gene: TRBD2

CDR3 DNA: TGTGCCAGCAGCTTCAAACGAGGGAACACCGGGGAGCTGTTTTTT
CDR3 protein: CASSFKRGNTGELFF
J gene: TRBJ2-2
V gene: TRBV7-9
clone size: .
D gene: .

CDR3 DNA: TGTGCCAGCAGCCAAGCCCCGGGGAGCTCCTACGAGCAGTACTTC
CDR3 protein: CASSQAPGSSYEQYF
J gene: TRBJ2-7
V gene: TRBV4-2
clone size: .
D gene: .

CDR3 DNA: TGTGCCAGAAGCTTAGGACCAGCAAAACTAGCCAAAAACATTCAGTACTTC
CDR3 protein: CARSLGPAKLAKNIQYF
J gene: TRBJ2-4
V gene: TRBV7-5
clone size: .
D gene: .